Presented here are 19 T cell receptor beta chains from one specimen sequenced in a study of T cells in Graves' hyperthyroidism and ophthalmopathy. RNA transcripts provided the source from which TCR beta CDR3 regions were amplified. The primer set for the first-round RT-PCR of the TCR CDR3 was HTBI. TCRdb called the multiplex PCR reads again in MiXCR, with one record for every CDR3 protein. The sample lists approximately 380,000 distinct CDR3 sequences, over 12% occurring once. Sequencing used blood. The origin of the receptors is a man aged 50-59 years with Graves' ophthalmopathy.

This clonotype is a singleton in its sample. Since a much larger clone is just one base distant, this may be a read error. The CDR3 reads CASSQSWDPQVYEQHF. The CDR3 coding sequence is TGTGCCAGCAGCCAATCGTGGGACCCCCAAGTATACGAGCAGCACTTC. The chain recombines TRBV3-1 with TRBJ2-7; D is possibly TRBD1 or TRBD2 (5 bases each). This CDR3 contains 16 residues. The germline V gene encodes CDR1 LGHDT and CDR2 YNNKEL (reference sequence).

Ten or more counts support this clonotype. This chain links TRBV5-1 with TRBJ2-7; 9 bases match TRBD1. J gave up 6 bases and V 6 bases, and 7 bases lay outside the gene matches. The CDR3 loop spans 13 amino acids. Germline CDR1 and CDR2: SGHRS and YFSETQ. The CDR3 spells CASNPGQGSEQYF. The CDR3 DNA reads TGCGCCAGCAACCCGGGACAGGGCAGCGAGCAGTACTTC.

This clonotype was seen ten or more times. The V and J genes are TRBV20-1 and TRBJ2-7; 8 bases align to TRBD1. The J segment lost 4 bases and the V segment lost 2 bases, leaving 7 bases of the junction unmatched. This CDR3 is 14 amino acids long. Germline values: CDR1 DFQATT, CDR2 SNEGSKA (reference sequence). This CDR3 reads CSARTGQGTYEQYF. Here the CDR3 DNA reads TGCAGTGCTAGAACAGGACAGGGAACGTACGAGCAGTACTTC.

In this sample, this clonotype turned up many times. J is TRBJ2-3 and V is TRBV12-3 or TRBV12-4, with 12 bases lining up with TRBD2. Trimming cost V 7 bases and J 6 bases; bases outside gene matches: 8. The CDR3 totals 15 residues. The CDR3 reads CASTPSGREGDTQYF. CDR3 DNA: TGTGCCAGCACCCCTAGCGGGAGGGAGGGGGATACGCAGTATTTT.

In this sample, this clonotype turned up many times. The chain joins TRBV29-1 to TRBJ2-1; 8 nucleotides align to TRBD1. The CDR3 runs 16 residues. J was trimmed by 3 bases and V by 1 base; bases with no gene match: 8. Germline V CDR1 and CDR2: SQVTM, ANQGSEA. The CDR3 DNA is TGCAGCGTTGAAGCGAAACCGGGACAGGTCTACAATGAGCAGTTCTTC. Amino acid sequence: CSVEAKPGQVYNEQFF.

This clonotype has at least ten counts. The V gene is TRBV28, the J gene TRBJ1-1, with D perhaps matching TRBD1 (5 bases). Germline assignment: CDR1 MDHEN and CDR2 SYDVKM. Between the trimmed V and J ends, which lost 8 bases and 4 bases, there was a span of 20 bases. The CDR3 has 15 residues. CDR3 sequence: CASGRGTAGGTEAFF. In DNA form, the CDR3 reads TGTGCCAGCGGGAGAGGGACCGCGGGGGGCACTGAAGCTTTCTTT.

The chain joins TRBV20-1 to TRBJ2-7, with D possibly being TRBD1 (6 bases). Trimming left V 3 bases short and J 1 base short, with 10 bases between. There are 13 residues in the CDR3. Germline-derived CDR1 and CDR2 are DFQATT and SNEGSKA (reference sequence). In DNA form, the CDR3 reads TGCAGTGCTAGCATGGACAGATCCTACGAGCAGTACTTC. This gives the protein CSASMDRSYEQYF.

The chain joins TRBV24-1 to TRBJ2-1, with 8 nucleotides matching TRBD1. The junction had 4 bases not matched to a gene; V was cut back by 4 bases and J by 6 bases. CDR3 size: 14 residues. Germline V gives CDR1 KGHDR, CDR2 SFDVKD. The CDR3 spells CATSEPGQGNEQFF. In DNA, the CDR3 is TGTGCCACCAGTGAGCCTGGACAGGGCAATGAGCAGTTCTTC.

CDR3 sequence (DNA): TGCAGTGCTAGATTCAGATTAGCGGGAGGGGGTGAGCAGTTCTTC. It specifies CSARFRLAGGGEQFF. The gene calls are TRBV20-1 and TRBJ2-1, with 11 positions matching TRBD2. The CDR3 sequence is 15 residues long. Per the germline V gene, CDR1 is DFQATT and CDR2 is SNEGSKA (reference sequence). With V trimmed by 2 bases and J by 9 bases, 9 bases remained unmatched.

Many counts were recorded for this clonotype. The gene calls are TRBV2 and TRBJ1-4; TRBD1 might be the D (5 bases). V was cut by 4 bases and J by 6 bases, with 15 bases left in between. Per germline, CDR1 SNHLY and CDR2 FYNNEI. The CDR3 contains 15 residues. DNA for the CDR3: TGTGCCAGCAGTGGTCCGAGACAGACCGATGAAAAACTGTTTTTT. Residues: CASSGPRQTDEKLFF. Combining the CDR3 with reference TRBV2 and TRBJ1-4 gives the whole variable domain EPEVTQTPSHQVTQMGQEVILRCVPISNHLYFYWYRQILGQKVEFLVSFYNNEISEKSEIFDDQFSVERPDGSNFTLKIRSTKLEDSAMYFCASSGPRQTDEKLFFGSGTQLSVL.

This clonotype was detected a few times. The genes are TRBV20-1 and TRBJ2-5; a possible D gene is TRBD2 (5 bases). Germline values: CDR1 DFQATT, CDR2 SNEGSKA (reference sequence). CDR3 length: 13 residues. Between the trimmed V and J ends, which lost 3 bases and 5 bases, there was a span of 13 bases. The CDR3 is CSASNGDWETQYF. CDR3 coding DNA: TGCAGTGCTAGCAACGGGGATTGGGAGACCCAGTACTTC.

In this sample, this clonotype turned up many times. This chain uses TRBV13 with TRBJ2-7, with a weak D call TRBD1 (5 bases). Germline CDR1 PRHDT, CDR2 FYEKMQ (reference sequence). Trimming stripped 5 bases from V and 4 bases from J, with 12 bases between. The CDR3 is made up of 13 amino acids. The CDR3 loop is CASSHTTEYEQYF. Written as DNA, the CDR3 is TGTGCCAGCAGCCACACGACAGAATACGAGCAGTACTTC.

This clonotype was picked up many times. CDR3 nucleotides: TGTGCCAGCAGTGGGACTAGCGGGAGCCACGAGCAGTTCTTC. Translated, it gives CASSGTSGSHEQFF. V gene TRBV2 combines with J gene TRBJ2-1; 13 bases match TRBD2. CDR3 length equals 14 residues. Germline V gene lookup returns CDR1 SNHLY and CDR2 FYNNEI. J gave up 10 bases and V 4 bases, and 4 bases lay outside the gene matches.

To note about this clonotype: This may come from a read error, since a much larger clone is one base off. This CDR3 is missing its conserved last phenylalanine or tryptophan, likely due to a read error. The chain carries TRBV24-1 and TRBJ2-1, with 8 bases identical to TRBD2. This CDR3 is built from 16 residues. CDR1 and CDR2 from the germline V gene are KGHDR and SFDVKD. Trimming cost V 4 bases and J 7 bases; bases outside gene matches: 11. The CDR3 sequence is CATSDRFAGGRNEQFL. The CDR3 nucleotides are TGTGCCACCAGTGACAGATTCGCGGGAGGACGGAATGAGCAGTTCCTC.

The rearrangement links TRBV12-3 or TRBV12-4 to TRBJ1-5; D ambiguous. V lost 8 bases and J lost 5, with 16 bases in between. The CDR3 is 14 amino acids. The CDR3 DNA follows: TGTGCCAGCTCTGATGACTCAGGCTATCAGCCCCAGCATTTT. Protein product: CASSDDSGYQPQHF.

The sample holds many counts of this clonotype. The rearrangement joins TRBV29-1 to TRBJ1-2, with 7 bases identical to TRBD1. Germline CDR1 SQVTM, CDR2 ANQGSEA. After removal of 7 bases from V and 7 bases from J, the junction contained 9 bases not matched to a gene. The length of the CDR3 is 12 residues. The DNA for the CDR3 is TGCAGCGAGACGCCGGGACAGCCTGGCTACACCTTC. Translation: CSETPGQPGYTF.

This clonotype was seen a handful of times. Compared with germline, one end of the junction differs, possibly owing to a read error. The chain uses TRBV2 and TRBJ2-5; the match to TRBD1 covers 12 bases. CDR3 size: 16 residues. Germline V gene sequence: CDR1 SNHLY, CDR2 FYNNEI. CDR3: CASRGSGQGARETRYF. DNA for the CDR3: TGTGCCAGCAGGGGATCGGGACAGGGGGCAAGGGAGACCCGGTACTTC.

The table lists this clonotype with many counts. The rearrangement uses TRBV6-1 and TRBJ2-7; possible D gene TRBD1, 6 bases. Germline V gene sequence: CDR1 MNHNS, CDR2 SASEGT. Trimming removed 7 bases at V and 2 bases at J, with 12 bases between. This CDR3 region has 13 residues. DNA for the CDR3: TGTGCCAGCACCCGGGACACTCCCTACGAGCAGTACTTC. This gives the protein CASTRDTPYEQYF.

This clonotype appeared many times. The rearrangement links TRBV12-3 or TRBV12-4 to TRBJ2-7; D is perhaps TRBD2 (8 bases). This CDR3 comprises 15 residues. V was clipped by 9 bases and J by 6 bases, with 24 bases between them. The CDR3 protein is CASRIAGRGGLEQYF. CDR3 DNA sequence: TGTGCCAGTCGTATAGCGGGACGAGGGGGCCTCGAGCAGTACTTC.